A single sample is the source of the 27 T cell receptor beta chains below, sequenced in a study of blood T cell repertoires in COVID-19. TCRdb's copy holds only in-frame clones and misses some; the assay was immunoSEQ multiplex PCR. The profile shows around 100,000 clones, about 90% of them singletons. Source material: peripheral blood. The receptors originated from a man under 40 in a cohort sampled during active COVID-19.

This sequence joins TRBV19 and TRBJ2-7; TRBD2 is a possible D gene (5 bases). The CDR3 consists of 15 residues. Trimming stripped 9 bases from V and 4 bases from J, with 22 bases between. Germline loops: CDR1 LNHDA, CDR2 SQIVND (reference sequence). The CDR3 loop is CASASVGVGGYEQYF. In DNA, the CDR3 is TGTGCCAGCGCGTCGGTCGGGGTAGGAGGATACGAGCAGTACTTC.

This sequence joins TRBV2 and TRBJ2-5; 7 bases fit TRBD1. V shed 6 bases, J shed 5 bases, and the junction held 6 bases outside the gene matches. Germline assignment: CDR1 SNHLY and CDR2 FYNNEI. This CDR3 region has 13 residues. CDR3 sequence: CASRQGSGETQYF. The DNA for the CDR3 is TGTGCCAGCAGACAGGGGAGTGGGGAGACCCAGTACTTC.

The CDR3: CASSIGTGLSPLHF. As DNA, the CDR3 is TGTGCCAGCAGCATTGGGACAGGCCTTTCACCCCTCCACTTT. The rearrangement links TRBV5-4 to TRBJ1-6; 8 bases map to TRBD1. J gave up 9 bases and V 4 bases, and 6 bases lay outside the gene matches. Germline loops: CDR1 SGHNT, CDR2 YYREEE (reference sequence). This CDR3 comprises 14 residues. Full variable domain (outside the CDR3, taken from reference TRBV5-4 and TRBJ1-6): ETGVTQSPTHLIKTRGQQVTLRCSSQSGHNTVSWYQQALGQGPQFIFQYYREEENGRGNFPPRFSGLQFPNYSSELNVNALELDDSALYLCASSIGTGLSPLHFGNGTRLTVT.

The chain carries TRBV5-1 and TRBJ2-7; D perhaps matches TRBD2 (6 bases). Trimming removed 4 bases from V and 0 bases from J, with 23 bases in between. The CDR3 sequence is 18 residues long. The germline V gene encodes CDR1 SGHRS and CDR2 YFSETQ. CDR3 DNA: TGCGCCAGCAGCCTAAGACCGGGTGGGGGGATTTCCTCCTACGAGCAGTACTTC. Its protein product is CASSLRPGGGISSYEQYF.

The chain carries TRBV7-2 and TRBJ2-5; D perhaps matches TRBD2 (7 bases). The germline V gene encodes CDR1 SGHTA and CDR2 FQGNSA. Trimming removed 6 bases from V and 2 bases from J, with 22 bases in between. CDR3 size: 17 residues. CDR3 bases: TGTGCCAGCAGTTCTAGGGGGGGGGAACCTAGTCAAGAGACCCAGTACTTC. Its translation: CASSSRGGEPSQETQYF.

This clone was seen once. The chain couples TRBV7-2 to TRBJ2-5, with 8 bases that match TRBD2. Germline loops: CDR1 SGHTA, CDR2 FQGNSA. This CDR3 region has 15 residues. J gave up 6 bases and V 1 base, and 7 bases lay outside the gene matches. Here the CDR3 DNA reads TGTGCCAGCAGCTTAGATCGGGGGGGGCCTAAGACCCAGTACTTC. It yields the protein CASSLDRGGPKTQYF.

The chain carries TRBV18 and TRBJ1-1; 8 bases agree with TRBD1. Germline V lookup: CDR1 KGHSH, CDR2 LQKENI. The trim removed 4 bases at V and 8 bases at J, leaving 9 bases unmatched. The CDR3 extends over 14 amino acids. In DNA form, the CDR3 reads TGTGCCAGCTCACAACAACAGGGGGAGGAAGAAGCTTTCTTT. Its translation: CASSQQQGEEEAFF.

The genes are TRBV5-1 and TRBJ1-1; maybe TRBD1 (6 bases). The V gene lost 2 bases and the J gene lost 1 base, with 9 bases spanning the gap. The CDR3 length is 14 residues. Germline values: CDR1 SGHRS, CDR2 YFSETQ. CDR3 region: CASSLGGANTEAFF. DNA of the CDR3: TGCGCCAGCAGCTTAGGGGGGGCGAACACTGAAGCTTTCTTT. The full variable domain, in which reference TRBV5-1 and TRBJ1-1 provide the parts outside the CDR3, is KAGVTQTPRYLIKTRGQQVTLSCSPISGHRSVSWYQQTPGQGLQFLFEYFSETQRNKGNFPGRFSGRQFSNSRSEMNVSTLELGDSALYLCASSLGGANTEAFFGQGTRLTVV.

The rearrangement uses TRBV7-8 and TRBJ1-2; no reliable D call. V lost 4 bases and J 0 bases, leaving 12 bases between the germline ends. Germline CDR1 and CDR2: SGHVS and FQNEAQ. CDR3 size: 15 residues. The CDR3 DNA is TGTGCCAGCAGCTCCTCGGGAGCAGCTAACTATGGCTACACCTTC. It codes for CASSSSGAANYGYTF.

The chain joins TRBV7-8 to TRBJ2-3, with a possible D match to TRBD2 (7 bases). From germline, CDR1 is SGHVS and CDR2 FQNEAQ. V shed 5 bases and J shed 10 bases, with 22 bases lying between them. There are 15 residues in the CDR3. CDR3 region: CASSRAQGGGEAQYF. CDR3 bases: TGTGCCAGCAGCCGAGCCCAAGGGGGGGGAGAAGCGCAGTATTTT.

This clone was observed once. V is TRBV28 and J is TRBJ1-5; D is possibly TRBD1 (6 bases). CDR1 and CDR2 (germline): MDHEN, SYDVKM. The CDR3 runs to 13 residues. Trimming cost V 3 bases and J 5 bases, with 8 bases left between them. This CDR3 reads CASSFQGYQPQHF. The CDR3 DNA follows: TGTGCCAGCAGTTTTCAGGGGTATCAGCCCCAGCATTTT.

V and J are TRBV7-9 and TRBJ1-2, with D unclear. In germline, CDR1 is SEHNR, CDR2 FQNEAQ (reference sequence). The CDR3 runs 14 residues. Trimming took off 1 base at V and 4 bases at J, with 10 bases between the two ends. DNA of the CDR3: TGTGCCAGCAGCTTAGTGGCGGATTCCTATGGCTACACCTTC. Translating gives CASSLVADSYGYTF.

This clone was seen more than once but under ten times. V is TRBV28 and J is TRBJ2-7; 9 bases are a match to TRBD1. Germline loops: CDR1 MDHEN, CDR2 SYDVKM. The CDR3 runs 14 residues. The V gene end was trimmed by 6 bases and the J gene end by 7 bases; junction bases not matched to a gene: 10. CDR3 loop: CASRMTQGAREQYF. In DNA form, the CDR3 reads TGTGCCAGCAGAATGACACAGGGGGCTCGGGAGCAGTACTTC.

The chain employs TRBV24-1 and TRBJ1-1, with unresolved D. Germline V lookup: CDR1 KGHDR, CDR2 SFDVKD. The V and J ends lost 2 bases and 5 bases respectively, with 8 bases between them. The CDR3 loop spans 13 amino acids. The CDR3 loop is CATSDSAGTEAFF. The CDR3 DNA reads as TGTGCCACCAGTGATTCTGCAGGAACTGAAGCTTTCTTT.

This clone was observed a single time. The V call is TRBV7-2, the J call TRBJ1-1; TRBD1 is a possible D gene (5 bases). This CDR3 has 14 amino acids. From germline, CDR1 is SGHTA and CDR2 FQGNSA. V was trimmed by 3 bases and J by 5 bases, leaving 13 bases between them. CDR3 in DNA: TGTGCCAGCAGCTTTTCCCCAGGGTTAACTGAAGCTTTCTTT. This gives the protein CASSFSPGLTEAFF.

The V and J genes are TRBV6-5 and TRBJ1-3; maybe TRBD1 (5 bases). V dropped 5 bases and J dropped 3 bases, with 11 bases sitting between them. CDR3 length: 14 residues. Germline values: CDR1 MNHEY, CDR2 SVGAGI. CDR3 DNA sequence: TGTGCCAGCAGTCCTCCGGGGGGTGGAAACACCATATATTTT. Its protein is CASSPPGGGNTIYF.

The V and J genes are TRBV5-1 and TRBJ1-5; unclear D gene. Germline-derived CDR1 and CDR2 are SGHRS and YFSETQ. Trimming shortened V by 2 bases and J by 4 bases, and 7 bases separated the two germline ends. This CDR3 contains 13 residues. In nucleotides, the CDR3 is TGCGCCAGCAGCTTAGACGGGAATCAGCCCCAGCATTTT. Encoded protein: CASSLDGNQPQHF.

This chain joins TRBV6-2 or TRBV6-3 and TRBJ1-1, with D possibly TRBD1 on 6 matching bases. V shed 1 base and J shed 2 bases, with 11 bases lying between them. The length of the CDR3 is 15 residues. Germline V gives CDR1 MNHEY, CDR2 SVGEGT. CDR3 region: CASSYYGGSNTEAFF. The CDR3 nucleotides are TGTGCCAGCAGTTACTATGGGGGCAGTAACACTGAAGCTTTCTTT.

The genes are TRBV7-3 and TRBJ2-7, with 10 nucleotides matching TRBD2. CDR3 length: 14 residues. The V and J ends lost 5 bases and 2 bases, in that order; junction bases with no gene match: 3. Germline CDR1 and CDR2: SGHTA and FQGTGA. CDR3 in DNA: TGTGCCAGCAGCACTACTAGCGGGGCCTACGAGCAGTACTTC. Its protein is CASSTTSGAYEQYF.

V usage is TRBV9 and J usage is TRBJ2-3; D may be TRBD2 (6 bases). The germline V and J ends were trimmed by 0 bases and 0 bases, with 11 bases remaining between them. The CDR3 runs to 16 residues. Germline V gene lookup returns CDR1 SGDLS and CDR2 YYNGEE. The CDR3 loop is CASSVAGGISTDTQYF. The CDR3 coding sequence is TGTGCCAGCAGCGTAGCCGGCGGGATTAGCACAGATACGCAGTATTTT.

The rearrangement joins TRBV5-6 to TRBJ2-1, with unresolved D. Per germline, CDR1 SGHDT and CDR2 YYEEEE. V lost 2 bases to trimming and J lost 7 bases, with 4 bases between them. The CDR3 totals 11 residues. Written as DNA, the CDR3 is TGTGCCAGCAGCTTACGGAATGAGCAGTTCTTC. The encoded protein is CASSLRNEQFF.

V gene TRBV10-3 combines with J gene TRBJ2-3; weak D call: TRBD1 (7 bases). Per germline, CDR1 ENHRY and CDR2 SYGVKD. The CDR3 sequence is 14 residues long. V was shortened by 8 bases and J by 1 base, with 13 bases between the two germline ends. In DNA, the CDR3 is TGTGCCATCGGGGCAGGGGGGCGCACAGATACGCAGTATTTT. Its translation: CAIGAGGRTDTQYF.

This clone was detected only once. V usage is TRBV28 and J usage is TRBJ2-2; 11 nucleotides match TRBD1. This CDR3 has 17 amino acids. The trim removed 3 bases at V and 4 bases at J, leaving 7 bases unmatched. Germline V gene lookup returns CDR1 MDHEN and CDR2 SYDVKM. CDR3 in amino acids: CASSLLAGTGGTGELFF. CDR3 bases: TGTGCCAGCAGTTTGTTGGCCGGGACAGGGGGCACCGGGGAGCTGTTTTTT. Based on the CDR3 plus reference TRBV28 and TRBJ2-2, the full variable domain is DVKVTQSSRYLVKRTGEKVFLECVQDMDHENMFWYRQDPGLGLRLIYFSYDVKMKEKGDIPEGYSVSREKKERFSLILESASTNQTSMYLCASSLLAGTGGTGELFFGEGSRLTVL.

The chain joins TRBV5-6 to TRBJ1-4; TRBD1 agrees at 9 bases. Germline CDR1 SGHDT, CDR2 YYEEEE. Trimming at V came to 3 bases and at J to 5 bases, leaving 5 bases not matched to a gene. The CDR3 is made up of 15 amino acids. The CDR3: CASSSRTGANEKLFF. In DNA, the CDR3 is TGTGCCAGCAGCTCCAGGACAGGGGCCAATGAAAAACTGTTTTTT.

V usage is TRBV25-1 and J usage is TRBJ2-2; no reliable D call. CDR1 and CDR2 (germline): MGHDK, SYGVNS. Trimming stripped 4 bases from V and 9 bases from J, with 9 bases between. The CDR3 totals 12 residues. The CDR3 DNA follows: TGTGCCAGCAGTGGACTCGACCGGGAGCTGTTTTTT. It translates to CASSGLDRELFF.

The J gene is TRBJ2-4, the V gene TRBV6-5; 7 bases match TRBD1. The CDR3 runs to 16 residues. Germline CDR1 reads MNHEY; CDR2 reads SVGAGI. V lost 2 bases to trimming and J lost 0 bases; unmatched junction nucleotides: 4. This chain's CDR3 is CASSYVGGAAKNIQYF. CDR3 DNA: TGTGCCAGCAGTTACGTAGGGGGCGCAGCCAAAAACATTCAGTACTTC.

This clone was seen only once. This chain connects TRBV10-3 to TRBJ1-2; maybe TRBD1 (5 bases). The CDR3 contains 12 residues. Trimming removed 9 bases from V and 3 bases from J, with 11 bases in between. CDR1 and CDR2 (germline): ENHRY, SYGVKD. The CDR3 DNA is TGTGCCATTCGCCCGGGGGACTATGGCTACACCTTC. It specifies CAIRPGDYGYTF.